Sequencing of this T cell receptor beta chain was carried out in a study of T cell changes during pregnancy in multiple sclerosis. With 4 bases clipped from V and 7 bases from J, the junction kept 8 bases outside the gene matches. This CDR3 contains 15 residues. Germline CDR1 SGHNT, CDR2 YYREEE (reference sequence). Using immunoSEQ multiplex PCR, the repertoire was profiled, and TCRdb retains in-frame clones only, with some absent. The table has tens of thousands of clones, approximately 92% seen once; the top ten hold about 0.6%. The V and J genes are TRBV5-4 and TRBJ2-2; TRBD2 matches at 9 bases. The source material was CD4+ T cells from peripheral blood mononuclear cells, sampled after pregnancy. The sequence came from a female donor with multiple sclerosis, enrolled in a pregnancy study. CDR3 DNA: TGTGCCAGCAGCAGGGGACTAGCAGGGGGCGGGGAGCTGTTTTTT. Translated: CASSRGLAGGGELFF.